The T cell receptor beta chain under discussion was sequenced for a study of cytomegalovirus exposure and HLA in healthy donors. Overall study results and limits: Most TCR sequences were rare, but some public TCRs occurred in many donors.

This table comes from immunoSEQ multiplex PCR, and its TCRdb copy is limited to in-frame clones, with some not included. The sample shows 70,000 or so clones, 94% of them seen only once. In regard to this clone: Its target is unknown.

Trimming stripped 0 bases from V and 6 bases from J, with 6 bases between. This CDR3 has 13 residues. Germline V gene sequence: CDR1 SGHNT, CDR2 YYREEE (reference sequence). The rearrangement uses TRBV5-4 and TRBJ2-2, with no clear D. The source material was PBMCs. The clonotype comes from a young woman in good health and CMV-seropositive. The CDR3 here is CASSLDSPGELFF. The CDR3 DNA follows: TGTGCCAGCAGCTTGGACTCTCCCGGGGAGCTGTTTTTT.